This T cell receptor (beta chain) stems from a study of T cells in Graves' hyperthyroidism and ophthalmopathy. Amplified TCR beta CDR3 regions came from RNA transcripts. A set of HTBI primers served as the primers for a first-round RT-PCR of the TCR CDR3. One entry per CDR3 protein, called by TCRdb with MiXCR from the multiplex PCR reads. The sample shows around 540,000 distinct CDR3 sequences, about 43% of them seen only once. Researchers defined stable Graves' hyperthyroidism as no ophthalmopathy progression within 18 months. Used for diagnoses were clinical symptoms, serum thyroxine and TRAb, thyroid ultrasound and orbital computed tomography. Points from the study as a whole: Blood also contained most expanded thyroid clonotypes above 0.001.

Germline CDR1 SGHTA, CDR2 FQGNSA. The V and J ends lost 3 bases and 2 bases respectively, with 13 bases between them. The CDR3 spans 15 residues. In its sample, this clonotype was seen many times. Its antigen remains unknown. Sequenced: peripheral blood or thyroid tissue (not recorded which). This sequence joins TRBV7-2 and TRBJ2-5; D uncertain. The receptor was isolated from a woman between 18 and 30 years old with Graves' hyperthyroidism. The CDR3 loop reads CASSFDLANQETQYF. The DNA for the CDR3 is TGTGCCAGCAGCTTCGATCTGGCCAATCAAGAGACCCAGTACTTC.